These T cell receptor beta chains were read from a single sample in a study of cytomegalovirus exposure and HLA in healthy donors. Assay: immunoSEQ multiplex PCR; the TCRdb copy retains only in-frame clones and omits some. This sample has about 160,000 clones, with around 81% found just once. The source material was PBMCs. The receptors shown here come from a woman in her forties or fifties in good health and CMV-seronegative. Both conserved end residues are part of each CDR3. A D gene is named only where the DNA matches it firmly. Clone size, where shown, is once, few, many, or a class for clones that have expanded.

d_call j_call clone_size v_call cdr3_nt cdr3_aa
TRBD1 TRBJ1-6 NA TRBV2 TGTGCCAGCAGTGATGGGTTACAGGGGAATTCACCCCTCCACTTT CASSDGLQGNSPLHF
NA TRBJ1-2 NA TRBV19 TGTGCCAGTAGTAGAACCGGGGGGCGGTATGGCTACACCTTC CASSRTGGRYGYTF
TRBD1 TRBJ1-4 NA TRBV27 TGTGCCAGCAGTATGACAGGGGGCGCTTCAACTAATGAAAAACTGTTTTTT CASSMTGGASTNEKLFF
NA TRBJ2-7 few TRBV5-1 TGCGCCAGCAGCTTGGACCCAGGGGACTACGAGCAGTACTTC CASSLDPGDYEQYF
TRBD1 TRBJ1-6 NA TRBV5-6 TGTGCCAGCAGCCCGTCCGGGACAGGGAACAGTTCACCCCTCCACTTT CASSPSGTGNSSPLHF
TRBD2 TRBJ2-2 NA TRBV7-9 TGTGCCAGCAAGGGACTAGCGGGAGGCGGGGAGCTGTTTTTT CASKGLAGGGELFF
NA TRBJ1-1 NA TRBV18 TGTGCCAGCTCACGAGAGACAGGTAGTAGCACTGAAGCTTTCTTT CASSRETGSSTEAFF
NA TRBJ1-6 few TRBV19 TGTGCCAGTTCGGACAGCTCCTATAATTCACCCCTCCACTTT CASSDSSYNSPLHF
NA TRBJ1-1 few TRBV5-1 TGCGCCAGCAGCTTCGGGGCTGAAGCTTTCTTT CASSFGAEAFF
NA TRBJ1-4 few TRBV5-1 TGCGCCAGCAGAGACAGCACTAATGAAAAACTGTTTTTT CASRDSTNEKLFF
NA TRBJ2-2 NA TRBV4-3 TGCGCCAGCAGCCAGAGGGCCTCAAACACCGGGGAGCTGTTTTTT CASSQRASNTGELFF
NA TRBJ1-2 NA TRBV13 TGTGCCAGCAGCGCTTACAATTCAGGGGCCTATGGCTACACCTTC CASSAYNSGAYGYTF
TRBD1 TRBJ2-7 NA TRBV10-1 TGCGCCAGCAGTGAGTCGGGGACAGGGGGCCGAGAGCAGTACTTC CASSESGTGGREQYF
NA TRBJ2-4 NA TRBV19 TGTGCCAGTAGTATAGGTGGCGGCTTTCCCAAAAACATTCAGTACTTC CASSIGGGFPKNIQYF
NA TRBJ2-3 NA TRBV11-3 TGTGCCAGCAGCTTGGGTTACAGGGTGGGTGATACGCAGTATTTT CASSLGYRVGDTQYF
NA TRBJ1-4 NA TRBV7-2 TGTGCCAGCAGCTTTGGCAGGGCAAATGAAAAACTGTTTTTT CASSFGRANEKLFF
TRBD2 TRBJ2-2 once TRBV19 TGTGCCAGTAGTATAGGGGTAGCGGGTGTGTCCGGGGAGCTGTTTTTT CASSIGVAGVSGELFF
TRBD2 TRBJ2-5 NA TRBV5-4 TGTGCCAGCAGCCCGAGAGCGGGAGGGTCCGAGACCCAGTACTTC CASSPRAGGSETQYF
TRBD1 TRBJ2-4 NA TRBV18 TGTGCCAGCTCTCTAGGACAGGGGAGAAACATTCAGTACTTC CASSLGQGRNIQYF
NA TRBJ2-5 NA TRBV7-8 TGTGCCAGCAGCACTTACTGGGAGACCCAGTACTTC CASSTYWETQYF
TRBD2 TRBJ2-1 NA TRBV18 TGTGCCAGCTCAGTCGGACTAGCGGGAGACAATGAGCAGTTCTTC CASSVGLAGDNEQFF
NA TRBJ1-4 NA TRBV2 TGTGCCAGCACCCTGGACGGAGGTGAAAAACTGTTTTTT CASTLDGGEKLFF
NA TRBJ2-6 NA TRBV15 TGTGCCACCAGCAGGAGGGGGGGTAGCTCTGGGGCCAACGTCCTGACTTTC CATSRRGGSSGANVLTF
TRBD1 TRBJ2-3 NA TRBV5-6 TGTGCCAGCAGCTTGGTGGCAGGGGGCGGCACAGATACGCAGTATTTT CASSLVAGGGTDTQYF
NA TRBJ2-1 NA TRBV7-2 TGTGCCAGCAGCTACTTACGGGTGGATGAGCAGTTCTTC CASSYLRVDEQFF
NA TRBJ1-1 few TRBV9 TGTGCCAGCAGCCCCGAAGTTGGGGGGACTGAAGCTTTCTTT CASSPEVGGTEAFF
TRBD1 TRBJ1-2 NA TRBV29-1 TGCAGCGCAGAGTCCGGGACAGGGGGGTATGGCTACACCTTC CSAESGTGGYGYTF
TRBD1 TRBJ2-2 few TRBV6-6 TGTGCCAGCAGGGCACAGGGGGTGGACACCGGGGAGCTGTTTTTT CASRAQGVDTGELFF
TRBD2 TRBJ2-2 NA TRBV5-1 TGCGCCAGCAGCTTGGTAAGCGGGGGGGGCCCCGGGGAGCTGTTTTTT CASSLVSGGGPGELFF
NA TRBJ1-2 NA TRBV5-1 TGCGCCAGCAGCTTCGACGATAGGAGGGGCTACACCTTC CASSFDDRRGYTF
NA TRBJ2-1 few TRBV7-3 TGTGCCAGCAGCTTACCGGGGATCGGGGAGCAGTTCTTC CASSLPGIGEQFF
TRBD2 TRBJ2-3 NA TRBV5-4 TGTGCCAGCAGCCGCCTGGACTACCGGGGGGGAGATACGCAGTATTTT CASSRLDYRGGDTQYF
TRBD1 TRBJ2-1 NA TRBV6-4 TGTGCCACCCGACAGGGGAGCTCCTACAATGAGCAGTTCTTC CATRQGSSYNEQFF
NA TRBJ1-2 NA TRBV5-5 TGTGCCAGCAGCTTGTCTTTGGGGACACACTATGGCTACACCTTC CASSLSLGTHYGYTF
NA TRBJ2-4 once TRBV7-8 TGTGCCAGCAGCTTAAGGTGGACAGCAAAAGCCAAAAACATTCAGTACTTC CASSLRWTAKAKNIQYF
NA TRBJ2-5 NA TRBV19 TGTGCCAGTAGCCTCAGGGGCCCCCCAGAGACCCAGTACTTC CASSLRGPPETQYF
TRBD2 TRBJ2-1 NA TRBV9 TGTGCCAGCAGCAACAGCGGGGGGGCTGTCGAGCAGTTCTTC CASSNSGGAVEQFF
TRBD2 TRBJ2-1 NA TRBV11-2 TGTGCCAGCAGGCGCCTTAGGCGGGAGAACCCGAATGAGCAGTTCTTC CASRRLRRENPNEQFF
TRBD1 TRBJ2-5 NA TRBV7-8 TGTGCCAGCAGCTTAGGGGTTCTAACAGGGGCCGGGGAGACCCAGTACTTC CASSLGVLTGAGETQYF
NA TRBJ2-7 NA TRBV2 TGTGCCAGCATCCAGGGCCCCTACGAGCAGTACTTC CASIQGPYEQYF
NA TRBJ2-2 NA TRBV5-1 TGCGCCAGCAGCTTACATACCGGGGAGCTGTTTTTT CASSLHTGELFF
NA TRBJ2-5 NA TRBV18 TGTGCCAGCTCACCACCGGGGGGGGGCCTCAGAGAGACCCAGTACTTC CASSPPGGGLRETQYF
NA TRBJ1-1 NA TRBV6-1 TGTGCCAGCACCCCCACGAGGGATGGCACTGAAGCTTTCTTT CASTPTRDGTEAFF
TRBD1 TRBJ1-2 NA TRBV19 TGTGCCAGTAGTAGGACAGGCACCTCATATGGCTACACCTTC CASSRTGTSYGYTF
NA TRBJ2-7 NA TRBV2 TGTGCCAGCAGGTTCGGAGGGAACTCCTACGAGCAGTACTTC CASRFGGNSYEQYF
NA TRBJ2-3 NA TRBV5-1 TGCGCCAGCAGCATCCTACAGGGCCCAGATACGCAGTATTTT CASSILQGPDTQYF
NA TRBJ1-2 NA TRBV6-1 TGTGCCAGCAGTGAAGCGAGGACAGCATTCTATGGCTACACCTTC CASSEARTAFYGYTF
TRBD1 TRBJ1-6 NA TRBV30 TGTGCCTGGGATAAAGACAGGGGACGGTCCTATAATTCACCCCTCCACTTT CAWDKDRGRSYNSPLHF
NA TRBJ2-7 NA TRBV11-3 TGTGCCAGCAGCTTAGGACAGGAGTACGAGCAGTACTTC CASSLGQEYEQYF
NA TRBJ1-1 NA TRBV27 TGTGCCAGCAGGACGGGGGGAAGATCCACTGAAGCTTTCTTT CASRTGGRSTEAFF
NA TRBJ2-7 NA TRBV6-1 TGTGCCAGCAGTGACGGGGGACTCTACGAGCAGTACTTC CASSDGGLYEQYF
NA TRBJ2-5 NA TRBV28 TGTGCCAGCAGTTTTTCCCCTTACCCGGTACCTCGGTCGGGGACCCAGTACTTC CASSFSPYPVPRSGTQYF
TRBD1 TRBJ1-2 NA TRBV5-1 TGCGCCAGCAGCTTGGATGGAGGGGGCGGCTATGGCTACACCTTC CASSLDGGGGYGYTF